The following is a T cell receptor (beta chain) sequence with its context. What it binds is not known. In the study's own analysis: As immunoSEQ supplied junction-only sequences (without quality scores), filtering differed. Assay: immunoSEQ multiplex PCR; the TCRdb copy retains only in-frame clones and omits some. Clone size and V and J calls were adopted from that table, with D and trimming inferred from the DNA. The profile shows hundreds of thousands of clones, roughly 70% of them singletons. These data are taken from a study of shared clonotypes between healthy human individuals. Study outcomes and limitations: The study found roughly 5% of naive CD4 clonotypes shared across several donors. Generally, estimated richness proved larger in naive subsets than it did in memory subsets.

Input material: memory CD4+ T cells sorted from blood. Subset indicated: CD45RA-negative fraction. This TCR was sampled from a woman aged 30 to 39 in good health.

The CDR3 DNA reads TGTGCCAGCAGCCAACGGGCCGTACGGGGCGGGGAGCTGTTTTTT. It codes for CASSQRAVRGGELFF. V gene TRBV14 combines with J gene TRBJ2-2; tentatively, D is TRBD2 (5 bases). Trimming took 2 bases from V and 7 from J, leaving 14 bases between them. Germline V gene lookup returns CDR1 SGHDN and CDR2 FVKESK. The CDR3 spans 15 residues.